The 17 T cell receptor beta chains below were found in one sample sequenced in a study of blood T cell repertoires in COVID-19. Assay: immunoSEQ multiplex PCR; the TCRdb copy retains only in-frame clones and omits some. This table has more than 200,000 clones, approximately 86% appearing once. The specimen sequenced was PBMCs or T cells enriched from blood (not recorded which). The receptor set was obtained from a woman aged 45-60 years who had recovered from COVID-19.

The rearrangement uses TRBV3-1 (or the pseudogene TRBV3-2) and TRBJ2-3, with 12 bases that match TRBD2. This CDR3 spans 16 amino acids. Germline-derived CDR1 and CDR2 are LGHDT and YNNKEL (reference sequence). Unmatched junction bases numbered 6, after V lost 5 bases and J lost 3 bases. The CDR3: CASSSRTSGKTDTQYF. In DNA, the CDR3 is TGTGCCAGCAGCTCCCGGACTAGCGGGAAGACAGATACGCAGTATTTT.

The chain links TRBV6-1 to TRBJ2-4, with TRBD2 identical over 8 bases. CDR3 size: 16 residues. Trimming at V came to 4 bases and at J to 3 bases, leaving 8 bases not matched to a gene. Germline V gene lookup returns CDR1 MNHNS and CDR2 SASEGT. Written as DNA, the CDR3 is TGTGCCAGCAGTGGGCAGACTAGCGATTTCAAAAACATTCAGTACTTC. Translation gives CASSGQTSDFKNIQYF.

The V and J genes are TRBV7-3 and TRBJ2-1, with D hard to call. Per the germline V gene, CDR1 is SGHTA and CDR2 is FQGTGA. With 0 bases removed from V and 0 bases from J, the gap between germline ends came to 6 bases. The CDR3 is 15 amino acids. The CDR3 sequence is CASSLTSSSYNEQFF. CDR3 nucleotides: TGTGCCAGCAGCTTAACTAGTAGCTCCTACAATGAGCAGTTCTTC.

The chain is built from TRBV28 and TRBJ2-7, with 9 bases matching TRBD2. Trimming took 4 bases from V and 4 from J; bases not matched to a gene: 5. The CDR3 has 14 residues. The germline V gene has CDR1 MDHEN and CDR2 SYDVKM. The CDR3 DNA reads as TGTGCCAGCAGTTCCATAGCGGGAGTATACGAGCAGTACTTC. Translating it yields CASSSIAGVYEQYF.

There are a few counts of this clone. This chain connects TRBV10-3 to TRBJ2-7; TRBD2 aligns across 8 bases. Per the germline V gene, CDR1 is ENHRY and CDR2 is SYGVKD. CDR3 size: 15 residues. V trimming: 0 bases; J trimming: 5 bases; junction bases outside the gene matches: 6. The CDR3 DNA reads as TGTGCCATCAGTGAGTCTACGGGAGGGTTCGACGAGCAGTACTTC. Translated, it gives CAISESTGGFDEQYF.

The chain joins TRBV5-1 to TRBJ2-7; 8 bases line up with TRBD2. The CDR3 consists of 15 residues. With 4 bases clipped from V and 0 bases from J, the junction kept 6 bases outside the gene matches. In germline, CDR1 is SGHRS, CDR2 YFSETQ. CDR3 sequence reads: CASSKTSGFSYEQYF. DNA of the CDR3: TGCGCCAGCAGCAAAACTAGCGGCTTCTCCTACGAGCAGTACTTC.

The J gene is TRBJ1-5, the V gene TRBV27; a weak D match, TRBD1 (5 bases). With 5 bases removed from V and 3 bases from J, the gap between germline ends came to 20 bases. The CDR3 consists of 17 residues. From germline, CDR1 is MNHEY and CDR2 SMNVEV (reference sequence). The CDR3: CASSTPLLQETNQPQHF. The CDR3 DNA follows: TGTGCCAGCAGTACGCCATTACTACAGGAGACCAATCAGCCCCAGCATTTT.

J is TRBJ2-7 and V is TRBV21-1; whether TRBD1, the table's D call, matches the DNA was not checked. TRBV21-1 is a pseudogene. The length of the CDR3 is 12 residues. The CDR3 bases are TGTGCCGGGGGCAGGGTTTTCTACGAGCAGTACTTC. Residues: CAGGRVFYEQYF.

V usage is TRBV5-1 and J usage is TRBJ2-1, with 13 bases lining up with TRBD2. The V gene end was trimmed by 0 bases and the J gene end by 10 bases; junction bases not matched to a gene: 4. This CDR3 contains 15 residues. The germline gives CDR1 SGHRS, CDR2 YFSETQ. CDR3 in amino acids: CASSLAPTSGGEQFF. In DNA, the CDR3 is TGCGCCAGCAGCTTGGCCCCGACTAGCGGGGGGGAGCAGTTCTTC.

CDR3 coding DNA: TGTGCCAGCGGGACAGTTGGAAACACCATATATTTT. This gives the protein CASGTVGNTIYF. The chain links TRBV2 to TRBJ1-3; 7 nucleotides align to TRBD1. V lost 8 bases to trimming and J lost 3 bases; unmatched junction nucleotides: 1. The length of the CDR3 is 12 residues. The germline V gene has CDR1 SNHLY and CDR2 FYNNEI.

CDR3 coding DNA: TGTGCCAGCCGATGGAGAGGGGGAGCGGTCGAGCAGTACTTC. It encodes CASRWRGGAVEQYF. The chain combines TRBV6-5 with TRBJ2-7, with a possible D match to TRBD1 (6 bases). Germline V gives CDR1 MNHEY, CDR2 SVGAGI. Trimming shortened V by 8 bases and J by 6 bases, and 20 bases separated the two germline ends. The CDR3 runs 14 residues.

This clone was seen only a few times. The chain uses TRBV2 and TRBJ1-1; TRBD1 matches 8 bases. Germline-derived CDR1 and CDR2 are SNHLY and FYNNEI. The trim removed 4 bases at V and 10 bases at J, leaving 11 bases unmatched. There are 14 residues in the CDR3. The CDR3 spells CASSVDRGSVGAFF. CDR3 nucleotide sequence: TGTGCCAGCAGTGTCGACAGGGGAAGTGTAGGAGCTTTCTTT.

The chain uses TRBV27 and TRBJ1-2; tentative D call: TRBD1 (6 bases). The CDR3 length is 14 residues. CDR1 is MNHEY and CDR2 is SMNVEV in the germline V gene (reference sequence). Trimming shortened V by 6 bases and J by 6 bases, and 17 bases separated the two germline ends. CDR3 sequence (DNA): TGTGCCAGCAGAACAGGGAACATGGTTAATGGCTACACCTTC. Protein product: CASRTGNMVNGYTF.

The CDR3 coding sequence is TGCGCCAGCAGCCGACTAGCGGGAATATCCATCGGGTTTGACACCGGGGAGCTGTTTTTT. Amino acids: CASSRLAGISIGFDTGELFF. The chain couples TRBV4-1 to TRBJ2-2; 11 positions agree with TRBD2. V lost 4 bases to trimming and J lost 3 bases; unmatched junction nucleotides: 16. This CDR3 has 20 amino acids. The germline V gene has CDR1 MGHRA and CDR2 YSYEKL.

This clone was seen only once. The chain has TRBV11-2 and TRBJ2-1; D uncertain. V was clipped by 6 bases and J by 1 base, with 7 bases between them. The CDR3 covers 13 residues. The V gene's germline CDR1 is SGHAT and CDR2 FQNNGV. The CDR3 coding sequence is TGTGCCAGCAGACAGATTTCCTACAATGAGCAGTTCTTC. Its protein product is CASRQISYNEQFF.

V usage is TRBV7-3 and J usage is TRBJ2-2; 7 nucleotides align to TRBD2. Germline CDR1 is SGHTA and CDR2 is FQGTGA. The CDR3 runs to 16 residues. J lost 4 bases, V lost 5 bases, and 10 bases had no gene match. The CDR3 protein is CASSLNPGGTTGELFF. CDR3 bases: TGTGCCAGCAGCCTTAACCCGGGGGGTACCACCGGGGAGCTGTTTTTT.

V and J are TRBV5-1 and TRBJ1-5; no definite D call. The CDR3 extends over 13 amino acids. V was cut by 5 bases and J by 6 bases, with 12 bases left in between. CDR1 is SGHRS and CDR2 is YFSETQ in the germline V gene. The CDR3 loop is CASRPYPGQPQHF. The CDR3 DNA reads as TGCGCCAGCAGACCATATCCGGGTCAGCCCCAGCATTTT.